The 27 T cell receptor beta chains below all came from one sample that was sequenced in a study of radiotherapy plus CTLA-4 blockade in lung cancer. Sequencing was performed with immunoSEQ multiplex PCR; in TCRdb, only in-frame clones are kept and a portion is missing. The top ten hold less than 25% of the sample, which has about 40,000 clones, nearly 80% seen once. Specimen: peripheral blood, collected from a patient treated with radiotherapy plus ipilimumab. All receptors come from a human donor with non-small cell lung cancer that progressed on radiotherapy plus ipilimumab.

The chain links TRBV2 to TRBJ2-6; 9 positions agree with TRBD2. Per the germline V gene, CDR1 is SNHLY and CDR2 is FYNNEI. CDR3 size: 18 residues. After removal of 2 bases from V and 0 bases from J, the junction contained 5 bases not matched to a gene. As DNA, the CDR3 is TGTGCCAGCAGTGAAATGGGCGGGGGGGCCTCTGGGGCCAACGTCCTGACTTTC. Translated, it gives CASSEMGGGASGANVLTF.

The chain uses TRBV5-6 and TRBJ2-5, with 8 bases that match TRBD2. J lost 0 bases, V lost 4 bases, and 2 bases had no gene match. CDR3 length: 14 amino acids. Looked up from germline, CDR1 is SGHDT and CDR2 is YYEEEE. The CDR3 region is CASSRGGYQETQYF. The CDR3 coding sequence is TGTGCCAGCAGCCGGGGGGGGTACCAAGAGACCCAGTACTTC.

The chain recombines TRBV19 with TRBJ2-1, with 10 bases aligning to TRBD1. Germline V gene lookup returns CDR1 LNHDA and CDR2 SQIVND (reference sequence). CDR3 length: 17 amino acids. After removal of 3 bases from V and 0 bases from J, the junction contained 5 bases not matched to a gene. The CDR3, as DNA: TGTGCCAGTAGTATTGATGGGACAGGGGACTCCTACAATGAGCAGTTCTTC. Translation gives CASSIDGTGDSYNEQFF.

The rearrangement uses TRBV6-1 and TRBJ1-3; 9 bases align to TRBD1. The CDR3 extends over 18 amino acids. The V gene's germline CDR1 is MNHNS and CDR2 SASEGT. J was trimmed by 0 bases and V by 1 base; bases with no gene match: 7. The CDR3 DNA sequence: TGTGCCAGCAGTGAAGTGATGACAGGGGGGCACTCTGGAAACACCATATATTTT. Translated, it gives CASSEVMTGGHSGNTIYF.

CDR3 in DNA: TGTGCCAGCAATGCAGCGGACAGGGCATTAGTTTCACCCCTCCACTTT. This codes for CASNAADRALVSPLHF. The chain links TRBV28 to TRBJ1-6; TRBD1 matches at 8 bases. V lost 7 bases, J lost 9 bases, and 14 bases stayed unmatched. CDR3 length equals 16 residues. The germline gives CDR1 MDHEN, CDR2 SYDVKM.

The rearrangement uses TRBV9 and TRBJ2-2; D is perhaps TRBD1 (7 bases). Deletions cut 7 bases from V and 2 bases from J, with 15 bases between. The V gene's germline CDR1 is SGDLS and CDR2 YYNGEE. This CDR3 comprises 15 residues. This CDR3 reads CASGRTGGNTGELFF. The CDR3 DNA reads as TGTGCCAGCGGGAGGACAGGCGGAAACACCGGGGAGCTGTTTTTT.

This rearrangement joins TRBV5-1 to TRBJ1-1; 7 bases match TRBD1. V gave up 0 bases and J gave up 5 bases; unmatched junction bases: 10. Germline loops: CDR1 SGHRS, CDR2 YFSETQ. The CDR3 extends over 16 amino acids. CDR3 nucleotides: TGCGCCAGCAGCTTGGCGTCAGGGGGGCTGGGTACTGAAGCTTTCTTT. As protein: CASSLASGGLGTEAFF.

The genes are TRBV5-1 and TRBJ2-7; D ambiguous. The CDR3 is made up of 13 amino acids. Trimming left V 4 bases short and J 2 bases short, with 10 bases between. Germline values: CDR1 SGHRS, CDR2 YFSETQ. The CDR3 region has the DNA TGCGCCAGCAGCCAACCCGACACCTACGAGCAGTACTTC. Amino acids: CASSQPDTYEQYF.

For this clone: The sample contains more than one DNA sequence encoding this CDR3. The chain is built from TRBV6-5 and TRBJ2-3; perhaps TRBD2 as D (6 bases). V was shortened by 6 bases and J by 3 bases, with 16 bases between the two germline ends. This CDR3 region has 15 residues. Germline CDR1 MNHEY, CDR2 SVGAGI. The CDR3 sequence: CASRLEGPLTDTQYF. The CDR3, as DNA: TGTGCCAGCAGACTGGAGGGTCCACTAACAGATACGCAGTATTTT.

This clone has only a few counts. The J gene is TRBJ2-6, the V gene TRBV27; 9 bases line up with TRBD1. The germline V gene has CDR1 MNHEY and CDR2 SMNVEV (reference sequence). J was trimmed by 0 bases and V by 2 bases; bases with no gene match: 8. This CDR3 contains 19 residues. The CDR3 region has the DNA TGTGCCAGCAGTTTAAATAAGGGACAGGGACTCTCTGGGGCCAACGTCCTGACTTTC. Protein sequence: CASSLNKGQGLSGANVLTF.

The chain couples TRBV2 to TRBJ2-7; D unclear. CDR1 and CDR2 from the germline V gene are SNHLY and FYNNEI. Trimming pared 6 bases from V and 0 bases from J, leaving 6 bases between. This CDR3 is 12 amino acids long. In DNA, the CDR3 is TGTGCCAGCAGGGGCAACTCCTACGAGCAGTACTTC. Protein sequence: CASRGNSYEQYF.

This rearrangement joins TRBV4-3 to TRBJ2-7; 11 bases agree with TRBD1. The junction had 13 bases not matched to a gene; V was cut back by 0 bases and J by 3 bases. Germline lookup yields CDR1 LGHNA and CDR2 YSLEER. This CDR3 comprises 19 residues. The CDR3 DNA sequence: TGCGCCAGCAGCCAAGATGATGGGCCCGGGACAGGGGGAAGCTACGAGCAGTACTTC. Translation gives CASSQDDGPGTGGSYEQYF.

On this clone: This specimen includes other DNA sequences encoding the same CDR3. This rearrangement joins TRBV7-9 to TRBJ2-7, with TRBD2 as a possible D gene (6 bases). Germline V gives CDR1 SEHNR, CDR2 FQNEAQ (reference sequence). V lost 7 bases and J 0 bases, leaving 7 bases between the germline ends. The CDR3 runs 12 residues. The CDR3 DNA is TGTGCCAGCAACGGGGGCTCCTACGAGCAGTACTTC. Translation: CASNGGSYEQYF.

The chain is built from TRBV5-6 and TRBJ1-4; 7 bases agree with TRBD1. This CDR3 has 16 amino acids. After removal of 4 bases from V and 1 base from J, the junction contained 7 bases not matched to a gene. CDR1 is SGHDT and CDR2 is YYEEEE in the germline V gene. The CDR3 loop reads CASSGQTGRTNEKLFF. The CDR3 region has the DNA TGTGCCAGCAGCGGACAGACAGGGAGAACTAATGAAAAACTGTTTTTT.

This sequence joins TRBV19 and TRBJ1-3; D ambiguous. The ends were cut back, 5 bases at V and 0 bases at J, with 11 bases in the middle. This CDR3 comprises 15 residues. CDR1 and CDR2 from the germline V gene are LNHDA and SQIVND (reference sequence). The DNA for the CDR3 is TGTGCCAGTAGTGCGGTGGAAAGCTCTGGAAACACCATATATTTT. Amino acids: CASSAVESSGNTIYF.

The chain couples TRBV6-1 to TRBJ1-6; tentatively, D is TRBD1 (6 bases). Trimming shortened V by 6 bases and J by 6 bases, and 12 bases separated the two germline ends. The CDR3 covers 14 residues. CDR1 is MNHNS, CDR2 SASEGT, per germline. CDR3 DNA sequence: TGTGCCAGCAGGTCAGGACAGATTAATTCACCCCTCCACTTT. It is translated as CASRSGQINSPLHF.

This chain joins TRBV7-9 and TRBJ2-7, with 8 bases matching TRBD1. The CDR3 runs 13 residues. J gave up 6 bases and V 5 bases, and 6 bases lay outside the gene matches. From germline, CDR1 is SEHNR and CDR2 FQNEAQ (reference sequence). CDR3 bases: TGTGCCAGCAGCCTGAGGACAGGGAGCGAGCAGTACTTC. Its protein is CASSLRTGSEQYF.

Only a few counts were recorded for this clone. This chain uses TRBV6-5 with TRBJ1-1, with 7 bases lining up with TRBD1. The germline V gene encodes CDR1 MNHEY and CDR2 SVGAGI. V was pared by 4 bases and J by 10 bases, with 6 bases of the junction left unmatched. There are 12 residues in the CDR3. The CDR3 is CASSLQGSGAFF. The DNA of the CDR3 is TGTGCCAGCAGTTTACAGGGGTCGGGAGCTTTCTTT.

V is TRBV5-5 and J is TRBJ1-1; D is perhaps TRBD1 (5 bases). CDR1 SGHKS and CDR2 YYEKEE come from the germline V gene (reference sequence). V was cut by 2 bases and J by 1 base, with 9 bases left in between. The CDR3 is 14 residues long. The DNA of the CDR3 is TGTGCCAGCAGCTTCACTGACAGGAACACTGAAGCTTTCTTT. As protein: CASSFTDRNTEAFF.

The gene calls are TRBV5-1 and TRBJ2-7; the match to TRBD1 covers 11 bases. J gave up 4 bases and V 4 bases, and 7 bases lay outside the gene matches. This CDR3 contains 15 residues. Looked up from germline, CDR1 is SGHRS and CDR2 is YFSETQ. This chain's CDR3 is CASSDPGTGGYEQYF. Written as DNA, the CDR3 is TGCGCCAGCAGCGATCCCGGGACAGGGGGTTACGAGCAGTACTTC.

The V gene is TRBV2, the J gene TRBJ2-3; 10 nucleotides match TRBD1. The CDR3 has 15 amino acids. V lost 2 bases and J lost 5; bases outside the gene matches: 4. Germline-derived CDR1 and CDR2 are SNHLY and FYNNEI. The CDR3, as DNA: TGTGCCAGCAGTGAAAGACAGGGGGCTAGAGATACGCAGTATTTT. This encodes CASSERQGARDTQYF.

The rearrangement joins TRBV2 to TRBJ2-2; 8 nucleotides line up with TRBD1. V gave up 1 base and J gave up 8 bases; unmatched junction bases: 3. The CDR3 sequence is 14 residues long. Germline CDR1 SNHLY, CDR2 FYNNEI. CDR3 loop: CASSEDRGEGELFF. CDR3 nucleotides: TGTGCCAGCAGTGAAGACAGGGGGGAAGGGGAGCTGTTTTTT. The variable domain in full, completed from reference TRBV2 and TRBJ2-2, reads EPEVTQTPSHQVTQMGQEVILRCVPISNHLYFYWYRQILGQKVEFLVSFYNNEISEKSEIFDDQFSVERPDGSNFTLKIRSTKLEDSAMYFCASSEDRGEGELFFGEGSRLTVL.

This clone was seen a few times. This CDR3 is CATSGQLGNTIYF. The CDR3 region has the DNA TGTGCCACCAGTGGGCAGCTTGGAAACACCATATATTTT. The chain is built from TRBV15 and TRBJ1-3, with D uncertain. Trimming stripped 6 bases from V and 3 bases from J, with 9 bases between. The CDR3 extends over 13 amino acids. Per the germline V gene, CDR1 is LNHNV and CDR2 is YYDKDF (reference sequence).

The chain is built from TRBV6-1 and TRBJ1-2; 9 positions match TRBD1. CDR1 is MNHNS and CDR2 is SASEGT in the germline V gene. The CDR3 is 14 amino acids. The V segment lost 4 bases and the J segment 4 bases; nucleotides outside the gene matches: 4. As DNA, the CDR3 is TGTGCCAGCAGTGGGGGACAGGGTCCCTATGGCTACACCTTC. Its protein is CASSGGQGPYGYTF.

V and J are TRBV9 and TRBJ1-2, with D possibly TRBD1 on 5 matching bases. Trimming removed 0 bases from V and 1 base from J, with 10 bases in between. CDR3 length: 15 residues. Germline CDR1 SGDLS, CDR2 YYNGEE. DNA for the CDR3: TGTGCCAGCAGCGTAGTGGCAGGGCGTAACTATGGCTACACCTTC. This sequence encodes CASSVVAGRNYGYTF.

The V call is TRBV25-1, the J call TRBJ1-6, with 7 positions matching TRBD1. Germline-derived CDR1 and CDR2 are MGHDK and SYGVNS. V was clipped by 1 base and J by 0 bases; unmatched bases: 0. The CDR3 is 16 residues long. CDR3 sequence: CASSESGGSYNSPLHF. CDR3 nucleotide sequence: TGTGCCAGCAGTGAATCAGGGGGCTCCTATAATTCACCCCTCCACTTT.

The J gene is TRBJ1-6, the V gene TRBV14; D perhaps matches TRBD1 (6 bases). Looked up from germline, CDR1 is SGHDN and CDR2 is FVKESK. This CDR3 has 13 amino acids. V lost 3 bases to trimming and J lost 7 bases, with 7 bases between them. For the CDR3, the DNA is TGTGCCAGCAGCCATGGGGGCAATTCACCCCTCCACTTT. Its protein product is CASSHGGNSPLHF.